This passage covers 27 T cell receptor beta chains from one sample sequenced in a study of T cell repertoires in cytomegalovirus infection. Their specific antigens are unknown. TCRdb passed the reads through MiXCR, listing each CDR3 protein once. The sample shows under 500,000 distinct CDR3 sequences, 42% of them seen only once. The specimen comprised cultured PBMCs, sampled from culture after CMV antigen stimulation. The receptors originated from a human donor in good health (CMV status not recorded). Some clones in this sample may be carry-over from other donors' samples.

The genes are TRBV7-9 and TRBJ2-1; either TRBD1 or TRBD2 may supply D (5 bases each). This CDR3 contains 14 residues. Trimming cost V 5 bases and J 10 bases, with 18 bases left between them. Looked up from germline, CDR1 is SEHNR and CDR2 is FQNEAQ (reference sequence). Here the CDR3 DNA reads TGTGCCAGCAGCCCGTCCCGGGACCACTCCGAGCAGTTCTTC. Encoded protein: CASSPSRDHSEQFF.

This clonotype was seen once. The gene calls are TRBV6-6 and TRBJ2-7; TRBD2 is a possible D gene (5 bases). Germline values: CDR1 MNHNY, CDR2 SVGAGI (reference sequence). This CDR3 is 11 amino acids long. V was trimmed by 8 bases and J by 7 bases, leaving 12 bases between them. The CDR3 coding sequence is TGTGCCAGCGGGCGGACTCGGGAGCAGTACTTC. Translation gives CASGRTREQYF.

The genes are TRBV6-2 or TRBV6-3 and TRBJ2-7, with D maybe TRBD2 (6 bases). The CDR3 is made up of 13 amino acids. The V end lost 7 bases, the J end lost 1 base, and 11 bases lay between the germline ends. Per the germline V gene, CDR1 is MNHEY and CDR2 is SVGEGT. The CDR3 protein is CASTRGVSYEQYF. Written as DNA, the CDR3 is TGTGCCAGCACTCGCGGGGTTTCCTACGAGCAGTACTTC.

This rearrangement joins TRBV6-6 to TRBJ1-1, with 11 bases that match TRBD1. From germline, CDR1 is MNHNY and CDR2 SVGAGI (reference sequence). This CDR3 comprises 16 residues. Trimming at V came to 2 bases and at J to 6 bases, leaving 8 bases not matched to a gene. CDR3 sequence (DNA): TGTGCCAGCAGTTACGTCCCCGGACAGGGGGCATCTGAAGCTTTCTTT. Residues: CASSYVPGQGASEAFF.

J is TRBJ2-3 and V is TRBV15, with a possible D match to TRBD2 (6 bases). This CDR3 has 17 residues. V lost 1 base to trimming and J lost 0 bases, with 14 bases between them. Germline CDR1 LNHNV, CDR2 YYDKDF (reference sequence). Written as DNA, the CDR3 is TGTGCCACCAGCAGAGTTGATAGCGGACCTAGCACAGATACGCAGTATTTT. It is translated as CATSRVDSGPSTDTQYF.

The V call is TRBV9, the J call TRBJ1-1; D is ambiguous. V shed 0 bases and J shed 1 base, with 7 bases lying between them. The length of the CDR3 is 14 residues. Germline V gives CDR1 SGDLS, CDR2 YYNGEE. CDR3 loop: CASSVAGQNTEAFF. The CDR3 nucleotides are TGTGCCAGCAGCGTAGCCGGCCAGAACACTGAAGCTTTCTTT.

This clonotype was detected a few times. The chain employs TRBV12-3 or TRBV12-4 and TRBJ2-2, with D tentatively TRBD2 (6 bases). V dropped 2 bases and J dropped 2 bases, with 15 bases sitting between them. The CDR3 sequence is 17 residues long. In DNA form, the CDR3 reads TGTGCCAGCAGTTTAATCCGAGGTAGCGGCAACACCGGGGAGCTGTTTTTT. Residues: CASSLIRGSGNTGELFF.

In this sample, this clonotype turned up a few times. The V call is TRBV7-2, the J call TRBJ2-5; 9 nucleotides agree with TRBD2. Per the germline V gene, CDR1 is SGHTA and CDR2 is FQGNSA. Trimming removed 5 bases from V and 3 bases from J; junction bases left unmatched: 7. The CDR3 sequence is 15 residues long. The CDR3 DNA sequence: TGTGCCAGCAGCCTGGGGACTAGCTGGAAAGAGACCCAGTACTTC. As protein: CASSLGTSWKETQYF.

The chain combines TRBV14 with TRBJ2-5; D is perhaps TRBD2 (6 bases). The length of the CDR3 is 12 residues. The germline V gene encodes CDR1 SGHDN and CDR2 FVKESK. V lost 4 bases, J lost 10 bases, and 13 bases lay in between. CDR3: CASSRRESIQYF. The CDR3 DNA is TGTGCCAGCAGCCGACGGGAGAGTATCCAGTACTTC.

V is TRBV6-5 and J is TRBJ2-7, with 7 bases lining up with TRBD2. Germline CDR1 and CDR2: MNHEY and SVGAGI. V was pared by 0 bases and J by 3 bases, with 5 bases of the junction left unmatched. The CDR3 length is 15 residues. The CDR3 is CASSYSGAGRYEQYF. CDR3 nucleotides: TGTGCCAGCAGTTACTCGGGAGCGGGGCGCTACGAGCAGTACTTC.

The chain recombines TRBV28 with TRBJ1-5; no firm D call. The CDR3 contains 11 residues. Germline V gives CDR1 MDHEN, CDR2 SYDVKM. V gave up 10 bases and J gave up 5 bases, with 9 bases separating them. DNA of the CDR3: TGTGCCACCCGTAGGGATCAGCCCCAGCATTTT. It encodes CATRRDQPQHF.

This chain connects TRBV7-2 to TRBJ2-2; D is tentatively TRBD1 or TRBD2 (5 bases each). This CDR3 contains 14 residues. In germline, CDR1 is SGHTA, CDR2 FQGNSA. Trimming cost V 0 bases and J 7 bases, with 9 bases left between them. In DNA form, the CDR3 reads TGTGCCAGCAGCTTAGCCGGGACGGGCGGGGAGCTGTTTTTT. Protein product: CASSLAGTGGELFF.

The chain employs TRBV7-2 and TRBJ2-5; 12 nucleotides line up with TRBD2. The V and J ends lost 5 bases and 1 base, in that order; junction bases with no gene match: 5. Germline lookup yields CDR1 SGHTA and CDR2 FQGNSA. The CDR3 consists of 16 residues. The DNA of the CDR3 is TGTGCCAGCAGCGTCACTAGCGGGGGGCCCCAAGAGACCCAGTACTTC. As protein: CASSVTSGGPQETQYF.

The sample holds a few counts of this clonotype. The CDR3 reads CASSASTGLDTQYF. The CDR3 coding sequence is TGTGCCAGCAGTGCTTCGACAGGGTTGGATACGCAGTATTTT. The chain has TRBV25-1 and TRBJ2-3; 7 bases agree with TRBD1. The trim removed 4 bases at V and 6 bases at J, leaving 7 bases unmatched. This CDR3 spans 14 amino acids. CDR1 and CDR2 (germline): MGHDK, SYGVNS.

This clonotype was counted a single time. The chain has TRBV4-2 and TRBJ2-2; TRBD2 matches at 15 bases. The germline CDR1 and CDR2 sequences are LGHNA and YNFKEQ. Unmatched junction bases numbered 4, after V lost 4 bases and J lost 4 bases. CDR3 length: 17 amino acids. The chain's CDR3 is CASSRGTSGGPTGELFF. Written as DNA, the CDR3 is TGTGCCAGCAGCCGGGGGACTAGCGGGGGGCCCACCGGGGAGCTGTTTTTT.

This clonotype has just a few counts. The chain uses TRBV7-2 and TRBJ2-3, with D perhaps TRBD2 (7 bases). Per the germline V gene, CDR1 is SGHTA and CDR2 is FQGNSA. This CDR3 contains 14 residues. Deletions cut 7 bases from V and 2 bases from J, with 13 bases between. The CDR3 sequence: CASKGGAHTDTQYF. Written as DNA, the CDR3 is TGTGCCAGCAAGGGGGGGGCCCACACAGATACGCAGTATTTT. Looking up the rest from reference TRBV7-2 and TRBJ2-3 gives the full variable domain: GAGVSQSPSNKVTEKGKDVELRCDPISGHTALYWYRQSLGQGLEFLIYFQGNSAPDKSGLPSDRFSAERTGGSVSTLTIQRTQQEDSAVYLCASKGGAHTDTQYFGPGTRLTVL.

This clonotype turned up a few times. This rearrangement joins TRBV7-8 to TRBJ1-3; D perhaps matches TRBD1 (5 bases). The CDR3 covers 12 residues. V was pared by 0 bases and J by 8 bases, with 5 bases between. Germline loops: CDR1 SGHVS, CDR2 FQNEAQ. CDR3 loop: CASSLAGDTIYF. The CDR3, as DNA: TGTGCCAGCAGCTTAGCAGGGGACACCATATATTTT.

This clonotype showed up just a few times. This chain connects TRBV24-1 to TRBJ1-1; perhaps TRBD1 as D (6 bases). Germline lookup yields CDR1 KGHDR and CDR2 SFDVKD. This CDR3 has 15 residues. V lost 1 base and J lost 6, with 14 bases in between. This CDR3 reads CATSDFPGQGPEAFF. In nucleotides, the CDR3 is TGTGCCACCAGTGATTTTCCGGGTCAGGGGCCTGAAGCTTTCTTT.

The rearrangement joins TRBV5-6 to TRBJ2-3, with 13 positions matching TRBD2. The CDR3 length is 18 residues. V lost 4 bases and J lost 3; bases outside the gene matches: 11. In germline, CDR1 is SGHDT, CDR2 YYEEEE. CDR3 bases: TGTGCCAGCAGCCTCGGACTAGCGGGGGACTCCGGGACAGATACGCAGTATTTT. Translation gives CASSLGLAGDSGTDTQYF.

This clonotype was picked up a small number of times. This rearrangement joins TRBV10-2 to TRBJ2-1; D possibly corresponds to TRBD1 (7 bases). Germline lookup yields CDR1 WSHSY and CDR2 SAAADI. The CDR3 length is 15 residues. The V end lost 6 bases, the J end lost 5 bases, and 17 bases lay between the germline ends. The CDR3 loop reads CASRGGQRGDNEQFF. CDR3 nucleotide sequence: TGCGCCAGCAGGGGGGGACAGAGGGGGGACAATGAGCAGTTCTTC.

The rearrangement uses TRBV5-1 and TRBJ2-3; perhaps D is TRBD1 or TRBD2 (6 bases each). V was pared by 2 bases and J by 5 bases, with 15 bases between. CDR1 is SGHRS, CDR2 YFSETQ, per germline. The CDR3 totals 15 residues. This chain's CDR3 is CASSLTGARIDTQYF. The CDR3 DNA reads as TGCGCCAGCAGCTTAACGGGGGCCCGAATAGATACGCAGTATTTT.

This clonotype was detected a few times. The chain links TRBV4-3 to TRBJ2-1; 10 bases agree with TRBD2. The CDR3 is made up of 15 amino acids. Germline V gene data show CDR1 as LGHNA and CDR2 as YSLEER. Unmatched junction bases numbered 1, after V lost 3 bases and J lost 2 bases. CDR3: CASSQLAGAYNEQFF. The CDR3 DNA sequence: TGCGCCAGCAGCCAGCTAGCGGGAGCCTACAATGAGCAGTTCTTC.

This clonotype was recorded only once. The chain has TRBV2 and TRBJ2-1; D gene uncertain. Germline assignment: CDR1 SNHLY and CDR2 FYNNEI. The V gene lost 8 bases and the J gene lost 8 bases, with 10 bases spanning the gap. The CDR3 runs 11 residues. The chain's CDR3 is CASGWTDEQFF. The DNA for the CDR3 is TGTGCCAGCGGCTGGACGGATGAGCAGTTCTTC. The entire variable domain, with the rest obtained from reference TRBV2 and TRBJ2-1, is as follows: EPEVTQTPSHQVTQMGQEVILRCVPISNHLYFYWYRQILGQKVEFLVSFYNNEISEKSEIFDDQFSVERPDGSNFTLKIRSTKLEDSAMYFCASGWTDEQFFGPGTRLTVL.

This clonotype was picked up a small number of times. The chain links TRBV7-9 to TRBJ1-4; no clear D gene. CDR1 and CDR2 from the germline V gene are SEHNR and FQNEAQ (reference sequence). Deletions cut 4 bases from V and 3 bases from J, with 15 bases between. The CDR3 consists of 16 residues. The CDR3 protein is CASSSSSGSANEKLFF. Here the CDR3 DNA reads TGTGCCAGCAGCTCGTCCAGTGGGTCGGCTAATGAAAAACTGTTTTTT.

The chain couples TRBV5-4 to TRBJ2-7, with D uncertain. Trimming removed 0 bases at V and 4 bases at J, with 11 bases between. The CDR3 is made up of 14 amino acids. Per the germline V gene, CDR1 is SGHNT and CDR2 is YYREEE (reference sequence). The CDR3 protein is CASSLGNAAYEQYF. The CDR3 region has the DNA TGTGCCAGCAGCTTGGGCAATGCGGCTTACGAGCAGTACTTC.

This clonotype was detected a few times. This chain uses TRBV7-8 with TRBJ1-1, with a weak D call TRBD1 (6 bases). Trimming stripped 0 bases from V and 5 bases from J, with 22 bases between. The CDR3 runs to 18 residues. Germline CDR1 is SGHVS and CDR2 is FQNEAQ. The CDR3 DNA is TGTGCCAGCAGCTTAGCGTTTAGGGGGGCCGTAGGACCGACTGAAGCTTTCTTT. It yields the protein CASSLAFRGAVGPTEAFF.

This clonotype turned up a few times. This sequence joins TRBV20-1 and TRBJ1-2, with 7 positions matching TRBD1. CDR1 is DFQATT and CDR2 is SNEGSKA in the germline V gene (reference sequence). The ends lost 5 bases at V and 4 bases at J; junction bases unmatched: 13. This CDR3 is 15 amino acids long. CDR3 nucleotides: TGCAGTGCTCTTAAAGAAGACAGGGCTCTCTATGGCTACACCTTC. Translating it yields CSALKEDRALYGYTF.